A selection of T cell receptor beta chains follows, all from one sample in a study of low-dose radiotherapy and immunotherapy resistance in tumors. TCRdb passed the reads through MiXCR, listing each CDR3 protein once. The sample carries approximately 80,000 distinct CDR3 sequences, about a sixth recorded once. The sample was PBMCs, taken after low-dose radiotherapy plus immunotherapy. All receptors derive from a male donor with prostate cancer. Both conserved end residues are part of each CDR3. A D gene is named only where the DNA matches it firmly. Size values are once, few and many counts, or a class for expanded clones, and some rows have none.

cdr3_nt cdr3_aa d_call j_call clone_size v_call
TGCAGCGTTGGGGGACAGGGGCAACAGCCCCAGCATTTT CSVGGQGQQPQHF TRBD1 TRBJ1-5 many TRBV29-1
TGCGCCAGCAGCTTGGAACGGGGATGGGCAGATACGCAGTATTTT CASSLERGWADTQYF - TRBJ2-3 few TRBV5-1
TGTGCCAGCACCCTCGGGAGAGGGACAGGGATTTTAGACGAGCAGTACTTC CASTLGRGTGILDEQYF TRBD1 TRBJ2-7 few TRBV6-2/TRBV6-3
TGTGCCACCAGTGAAGGGGGACTAGCGGGAGTTTACAATGAGCAGTTCTTC CATSEGGLAGVYNEQFF TRBD2 TRBJ2-1 many TRBV24-1
TGCGCCAGCACAACCGGGACTAGTTACACCGGGGAGCTGTTTTTT CASTTGTSYTGELFF TRBD2 TRBJ2-2 many TRBV5-1
TGTGCCAGCAGTATCGGGACTAGCGGGAGTGCCAATGAGCAGTTCTTC CASSIGTSGSANEQFF TRBD2 TRBJ2-1 many TRBV28
TGTGCCAGCAGTTTTGGGACAGACAATGAGCAGTTCTTC CASSFGTDNEQFF TRBD1 TRBJ2-1 - TRBV12-3/TRBV12-4
TGTGCCAGCAGCGCGACCAGAGGGGGAGGAAGCACAGATACGCAGTATTTT CASSATRGGGSTDTQYF - TRBJ2-3 many TRBV25-1
TGTGCCAGCAGCGTAGGAGTTGAGGACGGGGAGCTGTTTTTT CASSVGVEDGELFF - TRBJ2-2 many TRBV9
TGTGCCAGCAGCCCAAGCGGTGGGGTCGAGCAGTACTTC CASSPSGGVEQYF - TRBJ2-7 many TRBV5-6
TGCAGCGCCGACGCCCCGGACAGGGGGCGGGAGACCCAGTACTTC CSADAPDRGRETQYF TRBD1 TRBJ2-5 few TRBV29-1
TGTGCCAGCAGCGTAGGCGGGACAGGGGGCTACGAGCAGTACTTC CASSVGGTGGYEQYF TRBD1 TRBJ2-7 few TRBV9
TGCGCCAGCAGCGTGGACTTTTACGAGCAGTACTTC CASSVDFYEQYF - TRBJ2-7 many TRBV5-1
TGTGCCAGCATTTTTCGGTCACATGATACGCAGTATTTT CASIFRSHDTQYF - TRBJ2-3 many TRBV21-1
TGCGCCAGCACTTTTGGACTGAGCTCTGGGGCCAACGTCCTGACTTTC CASTFGLSSGANVLTF - TRBJ2-6 many TRBV5-1
TGTGCCAGTGGCCTAGATCGGCGGGACATTCAGTACTTC CASGLDRRDIQYF - TRBJ2-4 many TRBV19
TGTGCCAGCAGTCCAAAGAGGGCTAGGGAGACCCAGTACTTC CASSPKRARETQYF - TRBJ2-5 many TRBV27
TGTGCCACCAGTGATCCCCCTGGCCCCCGCAATGAGCAGTTCTTC CATSDPPGPRNEQFF - TRBJ2-1 many TRBV24-1
TGCAGTGCTAGAGCGCCTCTCTCGGGACAGGGTAATGAAAAACTGTTTTTT CSARAPLSGQGNEKLFF TRBD1 TRBJ1-4 many TRBV20-1
TGTGCCAGCAGCCATGCCGGCCAGGGATCGACCCGGGAGCTGTTTTTT CASSHAGQGSTRELFF - TRBJ2-2 many TRBV7-2
TGTGCCAGCTCACGTCCGCCGGGACTAGAGTCCTACAATGAGCAGTTCTTC CASSRPPGLESYNEQFF TRBD2 TRBJ2-1 many TRBV18
TGTGCCATCAGGGATCCCGGGACAGGGGGCCTTCAGCCCCAGCATTTT CAIRDPGTGGLQPQHF TRBD1 TRBJ1-5 many TRBV10-3
TGTGCCACCAGCGCTAGGAGGGGGGGGCCCTACGAGCAGTACTTC CATSARRGGPYEQYF - TRBJ2-7 many TRBV15
TGTGCCAGCAACCCCAACCAGGTGAACACTGAAGCTTTCTTT CASNPNQVNTEAFF - TRBJ1-1 many TRBV6-5
TGTGCCAGCAGACCTACTAGCGGGAGCCCACAGTACCAAGAGACCCAGTACTTC CASRPTSGSPQYQETQYF TRBD2 TRBJ2-5 many TRBV4-2
TGTGCCAGCAGTTCGGGACAGGGGGCATATACGCAGTATTTT CASSSGQGAYTQYF TRBD1 TRBJ2-3 many TRBV28
TGTGCCAGCAGTGAGGGCAGGGGAAGGGTAAACATTCAGTACTTC CASSEGRGRVNIQYF - TRBJ2-4 many TRBV25-1
TGCAGCGTTGAGGCTAAATACAATGAGCAGTTCTTC CSVEAKYNEQFF - TRBJ2-1 many TRBV29-1